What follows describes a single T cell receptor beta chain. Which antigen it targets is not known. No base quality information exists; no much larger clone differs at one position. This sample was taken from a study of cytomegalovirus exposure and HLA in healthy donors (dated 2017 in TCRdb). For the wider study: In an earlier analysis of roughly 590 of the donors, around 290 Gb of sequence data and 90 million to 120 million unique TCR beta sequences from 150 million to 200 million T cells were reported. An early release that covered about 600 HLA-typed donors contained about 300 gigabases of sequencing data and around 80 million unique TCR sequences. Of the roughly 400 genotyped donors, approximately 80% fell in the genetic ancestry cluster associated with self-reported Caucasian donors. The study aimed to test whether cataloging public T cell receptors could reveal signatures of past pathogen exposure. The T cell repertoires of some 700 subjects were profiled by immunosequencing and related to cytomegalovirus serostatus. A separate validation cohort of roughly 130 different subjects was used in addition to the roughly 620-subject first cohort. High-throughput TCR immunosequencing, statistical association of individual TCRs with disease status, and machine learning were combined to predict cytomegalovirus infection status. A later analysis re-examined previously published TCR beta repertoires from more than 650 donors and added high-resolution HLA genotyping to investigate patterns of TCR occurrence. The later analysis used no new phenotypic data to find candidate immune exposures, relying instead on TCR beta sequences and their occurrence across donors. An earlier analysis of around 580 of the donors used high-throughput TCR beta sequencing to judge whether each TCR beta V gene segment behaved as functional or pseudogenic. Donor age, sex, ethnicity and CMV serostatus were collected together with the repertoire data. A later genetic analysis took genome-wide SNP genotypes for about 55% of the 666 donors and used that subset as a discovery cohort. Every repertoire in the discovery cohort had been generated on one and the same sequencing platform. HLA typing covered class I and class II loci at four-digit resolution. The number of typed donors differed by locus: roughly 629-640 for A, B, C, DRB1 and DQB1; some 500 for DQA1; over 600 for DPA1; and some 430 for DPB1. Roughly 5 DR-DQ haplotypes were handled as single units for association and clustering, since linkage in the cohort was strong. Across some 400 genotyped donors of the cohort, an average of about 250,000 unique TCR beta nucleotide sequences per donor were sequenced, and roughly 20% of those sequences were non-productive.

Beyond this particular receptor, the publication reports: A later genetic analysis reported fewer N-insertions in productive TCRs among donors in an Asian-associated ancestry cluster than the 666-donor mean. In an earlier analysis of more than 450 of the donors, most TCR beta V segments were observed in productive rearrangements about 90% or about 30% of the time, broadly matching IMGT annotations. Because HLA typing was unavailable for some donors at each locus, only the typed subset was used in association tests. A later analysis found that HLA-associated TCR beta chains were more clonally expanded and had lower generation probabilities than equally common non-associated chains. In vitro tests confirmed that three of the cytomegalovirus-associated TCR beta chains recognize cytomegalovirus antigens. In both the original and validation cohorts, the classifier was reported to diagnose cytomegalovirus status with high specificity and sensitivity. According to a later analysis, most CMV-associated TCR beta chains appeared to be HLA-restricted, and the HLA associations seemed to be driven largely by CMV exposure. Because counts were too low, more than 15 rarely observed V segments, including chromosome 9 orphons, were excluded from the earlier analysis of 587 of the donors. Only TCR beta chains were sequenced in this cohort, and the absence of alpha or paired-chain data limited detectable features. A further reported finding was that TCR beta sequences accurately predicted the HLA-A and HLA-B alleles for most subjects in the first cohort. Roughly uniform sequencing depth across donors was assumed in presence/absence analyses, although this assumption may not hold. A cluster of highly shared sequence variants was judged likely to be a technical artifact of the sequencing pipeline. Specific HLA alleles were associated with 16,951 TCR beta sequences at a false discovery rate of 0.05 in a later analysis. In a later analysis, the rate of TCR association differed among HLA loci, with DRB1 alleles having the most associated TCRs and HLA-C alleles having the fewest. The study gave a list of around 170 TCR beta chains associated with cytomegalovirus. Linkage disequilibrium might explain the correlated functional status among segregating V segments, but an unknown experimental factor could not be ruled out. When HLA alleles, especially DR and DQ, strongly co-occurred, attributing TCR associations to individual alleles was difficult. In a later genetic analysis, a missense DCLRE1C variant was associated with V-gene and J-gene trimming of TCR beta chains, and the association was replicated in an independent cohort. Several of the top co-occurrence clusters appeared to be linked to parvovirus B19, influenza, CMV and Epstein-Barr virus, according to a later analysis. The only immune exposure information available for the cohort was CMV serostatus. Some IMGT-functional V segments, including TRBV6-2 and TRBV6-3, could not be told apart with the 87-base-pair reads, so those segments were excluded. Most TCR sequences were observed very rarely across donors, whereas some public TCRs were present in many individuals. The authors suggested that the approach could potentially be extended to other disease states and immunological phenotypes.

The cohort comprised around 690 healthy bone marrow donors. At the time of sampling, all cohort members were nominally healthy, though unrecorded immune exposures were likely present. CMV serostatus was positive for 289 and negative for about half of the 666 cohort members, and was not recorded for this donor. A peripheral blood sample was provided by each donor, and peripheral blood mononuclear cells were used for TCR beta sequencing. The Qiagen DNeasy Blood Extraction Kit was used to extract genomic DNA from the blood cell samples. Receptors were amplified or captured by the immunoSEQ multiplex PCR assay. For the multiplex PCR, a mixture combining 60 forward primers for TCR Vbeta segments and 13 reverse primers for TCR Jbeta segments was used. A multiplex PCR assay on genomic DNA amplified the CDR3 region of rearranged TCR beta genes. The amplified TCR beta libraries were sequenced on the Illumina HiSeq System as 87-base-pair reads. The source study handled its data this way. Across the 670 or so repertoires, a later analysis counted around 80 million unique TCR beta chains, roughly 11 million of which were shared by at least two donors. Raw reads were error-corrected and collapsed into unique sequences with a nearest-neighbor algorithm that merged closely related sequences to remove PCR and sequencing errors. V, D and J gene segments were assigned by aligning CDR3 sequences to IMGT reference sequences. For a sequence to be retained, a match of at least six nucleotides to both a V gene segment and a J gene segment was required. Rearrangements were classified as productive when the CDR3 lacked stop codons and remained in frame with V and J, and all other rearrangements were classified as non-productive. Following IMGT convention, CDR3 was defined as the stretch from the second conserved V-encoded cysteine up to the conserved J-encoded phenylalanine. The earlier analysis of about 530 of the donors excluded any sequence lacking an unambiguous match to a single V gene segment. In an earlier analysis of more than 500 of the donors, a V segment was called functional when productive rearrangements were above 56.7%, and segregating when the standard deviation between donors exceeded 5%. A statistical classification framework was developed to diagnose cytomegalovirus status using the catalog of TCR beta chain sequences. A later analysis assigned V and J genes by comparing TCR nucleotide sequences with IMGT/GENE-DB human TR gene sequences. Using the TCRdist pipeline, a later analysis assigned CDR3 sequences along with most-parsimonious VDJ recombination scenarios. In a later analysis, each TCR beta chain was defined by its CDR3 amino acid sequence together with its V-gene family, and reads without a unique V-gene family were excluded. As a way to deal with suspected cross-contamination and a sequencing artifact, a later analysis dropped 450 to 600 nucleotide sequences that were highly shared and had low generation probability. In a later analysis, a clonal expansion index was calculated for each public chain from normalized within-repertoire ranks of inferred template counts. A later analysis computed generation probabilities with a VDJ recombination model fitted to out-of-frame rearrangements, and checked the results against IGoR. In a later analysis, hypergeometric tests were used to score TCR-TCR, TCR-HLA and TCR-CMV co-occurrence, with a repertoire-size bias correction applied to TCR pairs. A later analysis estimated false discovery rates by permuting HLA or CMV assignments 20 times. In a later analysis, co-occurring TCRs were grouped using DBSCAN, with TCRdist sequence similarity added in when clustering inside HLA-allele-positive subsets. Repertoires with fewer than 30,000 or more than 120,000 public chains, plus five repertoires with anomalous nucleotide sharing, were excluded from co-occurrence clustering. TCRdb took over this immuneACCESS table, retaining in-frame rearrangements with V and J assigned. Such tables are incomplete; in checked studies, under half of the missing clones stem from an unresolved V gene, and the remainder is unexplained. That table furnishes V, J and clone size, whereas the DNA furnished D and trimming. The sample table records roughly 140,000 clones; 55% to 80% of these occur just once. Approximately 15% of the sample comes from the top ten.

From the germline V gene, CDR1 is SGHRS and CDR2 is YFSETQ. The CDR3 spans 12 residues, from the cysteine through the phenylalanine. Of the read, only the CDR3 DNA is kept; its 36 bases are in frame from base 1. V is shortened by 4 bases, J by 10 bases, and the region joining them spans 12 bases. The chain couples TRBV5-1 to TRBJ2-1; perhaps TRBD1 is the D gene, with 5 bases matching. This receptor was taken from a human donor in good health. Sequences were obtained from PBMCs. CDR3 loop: CASSQTDREQFF. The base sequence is TGCGCCAGCAGCCAGACAGACCGGGAGCAGTTCTTC. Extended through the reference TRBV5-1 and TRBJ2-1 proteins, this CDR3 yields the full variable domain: KAGVTQTPRYLIKTRGQQVTLSCSPISGHRSVSWYQQTPGQGLQFLFEYFSETQRNKGNFPGRFSGRQFSNSRSEMNVSTLELGDSALYLCASSQTDREQFFGPGTRLTVL.